The subject of this entry is one T cell receptor (beta chain). These data originate in a study of T cell responses to AZD1222 COVID-19 vaccine. CDR3 length: 15 amino acids. Germline V CDR1 and CDR2: SGHNT, YENEEA. V gave up 5 bases and J gave up 4 bases; unmatched junction bases: 7. Libraries were prepared by immunoSEQ multiplex PCR; TCRdb keeps only in-frame clonotypes and omits some of them. The repertoire holds 200,000 or so clones, with under 95% as singletons. The specimen was peripheral blood, collected 28 days after the second AZD1222 dose. The sequence was collected from an adult who received the AZD1222 COVID-19 vaccine. The J gene is TRBJ2-3, the V gene TRBV11-3; 9 positions agree with TRBD1. CDR3 amino acids: CASSPGTGSPDTQYF. In nucleotides, the CDR3 is TGTGCCAGCAGCCCCGGGACAGGGTCCCCAGATACGCAGTATTTT. The full variable domain, in which reference TRBV11-3 and TRBJ2-3 provide the parts outside the CDR3, is EAGVVQSPRYKIIEKKQPVAFWCNPISGHNTLYWYLQNLGQGPELLIRYENEEAVDDSQLPKDRFSAERLKGVDSTLKIQPAELGDSAVYLCASSPGTGSPDTQYFGPGTRLTVL.